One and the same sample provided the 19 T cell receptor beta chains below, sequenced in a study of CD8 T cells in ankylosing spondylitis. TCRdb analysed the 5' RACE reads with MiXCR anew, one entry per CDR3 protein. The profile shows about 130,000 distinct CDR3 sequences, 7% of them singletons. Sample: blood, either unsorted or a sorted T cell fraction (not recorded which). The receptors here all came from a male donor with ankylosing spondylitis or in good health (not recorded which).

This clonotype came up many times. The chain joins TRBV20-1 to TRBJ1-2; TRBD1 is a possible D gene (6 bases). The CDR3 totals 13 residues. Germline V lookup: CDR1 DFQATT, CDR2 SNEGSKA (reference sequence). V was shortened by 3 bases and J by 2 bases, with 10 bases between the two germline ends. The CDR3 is CSARGGGNYGYTF. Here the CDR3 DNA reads TGCAGTGCTAGGGGAGGGGGAAACTATGGCTACACCTTC.

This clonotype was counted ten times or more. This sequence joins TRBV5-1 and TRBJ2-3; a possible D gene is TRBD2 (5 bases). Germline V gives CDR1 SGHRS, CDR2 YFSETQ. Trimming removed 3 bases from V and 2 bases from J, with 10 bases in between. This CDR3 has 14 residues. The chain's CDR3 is CASSSGVPTDTQYF. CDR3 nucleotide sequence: TGCGCCAGCAGCTCCGGGGTCCCCACAGATACGCAGTATTTT.

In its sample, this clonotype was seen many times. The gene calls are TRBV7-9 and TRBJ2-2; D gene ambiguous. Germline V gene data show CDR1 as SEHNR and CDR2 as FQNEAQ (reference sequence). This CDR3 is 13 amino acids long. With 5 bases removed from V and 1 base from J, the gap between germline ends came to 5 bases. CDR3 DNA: TGTGCCAGCAGCCTACTGAACACCGGGGAGCTGTTTTTT. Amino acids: CASSLLNTGELFF.

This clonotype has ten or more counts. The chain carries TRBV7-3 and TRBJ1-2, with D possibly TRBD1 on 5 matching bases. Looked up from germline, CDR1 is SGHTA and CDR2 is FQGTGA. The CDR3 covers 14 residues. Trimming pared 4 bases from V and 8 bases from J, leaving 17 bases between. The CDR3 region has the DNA TGTGCCAGCAGCTCGTCGGGGCGCGATGTGGGCTACACCTTC. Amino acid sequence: CASSSSGRDVGYTF.

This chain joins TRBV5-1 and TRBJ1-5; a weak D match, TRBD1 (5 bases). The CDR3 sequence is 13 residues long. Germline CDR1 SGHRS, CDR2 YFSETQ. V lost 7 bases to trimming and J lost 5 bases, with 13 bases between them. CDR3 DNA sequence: TGCGCCAGCGCGGGGGGGGTGGATCAGCCCCAGCATTTT. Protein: CASAGGVDQPQHF.

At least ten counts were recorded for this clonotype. The CDR3 nucleotides are TGTGCCACCAGTGATCAGGACAGGGCGAACACCGGGGAGCTGTTTTTT. As protein: CATSDQDRANTGELFF. This rearrangement joins TRBV24-1 to TRBJ2-2, with 8 positions matching TRBD1. CDR1 and CDR2 from the germline V gene are KGHDR and SFDVKD. This CDR3 spans 16 amino acids. Germline trimming cut 3 bases from V and 0 bases from J; bases unmatched to any gene: 2.

The CDR3 is CASSQLAVGGYTF. In DNA form, the CDR3 reads TGTGCCAGCAGCCAACTAGCCGTTGGTGGCTACACCTTC. J is TRBJ1-2 and V is TRBV3-1; D is uncertain. Germline V gene lookup returns CDR1 LGHDT and CDR2 YNNKEL (reference sequence). V lost 2 bases and J lost 7, with 11 bases in between. The CDR3 loop spans 13 amino acids.

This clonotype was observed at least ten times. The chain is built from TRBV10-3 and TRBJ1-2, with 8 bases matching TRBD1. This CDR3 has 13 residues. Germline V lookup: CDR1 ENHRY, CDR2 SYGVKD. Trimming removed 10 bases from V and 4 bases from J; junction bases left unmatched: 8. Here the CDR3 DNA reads TGTGCCACCGGGACAGGCCAAACCTATGGCTACACCTTC. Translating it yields CATGTGQTYGYTF.

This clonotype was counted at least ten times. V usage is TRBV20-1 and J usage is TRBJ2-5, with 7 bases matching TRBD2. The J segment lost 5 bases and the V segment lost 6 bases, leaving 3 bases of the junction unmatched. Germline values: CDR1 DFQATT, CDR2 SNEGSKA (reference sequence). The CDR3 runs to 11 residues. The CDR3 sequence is CSAHSGETQYF. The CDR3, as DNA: TGCAGTGCCCATAGCGGGGAGACCCAGTACTTC.

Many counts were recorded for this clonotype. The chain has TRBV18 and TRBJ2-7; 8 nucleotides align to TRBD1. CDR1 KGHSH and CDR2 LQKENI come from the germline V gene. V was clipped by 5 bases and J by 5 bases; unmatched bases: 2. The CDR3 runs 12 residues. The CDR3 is CASSMTGDEQYF. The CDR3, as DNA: TGTGCCAGCTCAATGACAGGGGACGAGCAGTACTTC.

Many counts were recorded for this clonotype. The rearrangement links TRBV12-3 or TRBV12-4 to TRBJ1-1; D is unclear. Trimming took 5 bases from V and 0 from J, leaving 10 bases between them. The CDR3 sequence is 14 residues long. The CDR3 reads CASSAWAMNTEAFF. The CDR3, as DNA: TGTGCCAGCAGTGCCTGGGCCATGAACACTGAAGCTTTCTTT.

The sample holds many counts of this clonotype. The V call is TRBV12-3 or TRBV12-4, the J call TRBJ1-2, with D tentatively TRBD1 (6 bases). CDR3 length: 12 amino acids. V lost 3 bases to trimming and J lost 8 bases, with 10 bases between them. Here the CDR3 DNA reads TGTGCCAGCAGTTTCCCGAGGGGGGGCTACACCTTC. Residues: CASSFPRGGYTF.

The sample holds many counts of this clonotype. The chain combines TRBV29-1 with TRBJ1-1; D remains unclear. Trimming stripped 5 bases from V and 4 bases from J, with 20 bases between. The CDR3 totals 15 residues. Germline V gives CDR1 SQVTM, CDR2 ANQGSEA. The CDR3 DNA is TGCAGCGTTAGACCCCACCCGGGTAGGGTCACTGAAGCTTTCTTT. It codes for CSVRPHPGRVTEAFF.

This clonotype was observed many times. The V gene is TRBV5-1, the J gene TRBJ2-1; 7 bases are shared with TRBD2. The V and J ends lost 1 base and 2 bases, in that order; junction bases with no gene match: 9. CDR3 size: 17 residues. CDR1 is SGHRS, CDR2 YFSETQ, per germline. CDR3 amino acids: CASSLNSGREAYNEQFF. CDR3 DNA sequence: TGCGCCAGCAGCTTGAACTCTGGTCGGGAGGCCTACAATGAGCAGTTCTTC.

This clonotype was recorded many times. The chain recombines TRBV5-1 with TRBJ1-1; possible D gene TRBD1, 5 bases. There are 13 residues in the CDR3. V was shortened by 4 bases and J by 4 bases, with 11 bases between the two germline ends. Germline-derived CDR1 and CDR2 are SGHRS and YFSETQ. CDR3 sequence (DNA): TGCGCCAGCAGCCTACTGACAGCCACTGAAGCTTTCTTT. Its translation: CASSLLTATEAFF.

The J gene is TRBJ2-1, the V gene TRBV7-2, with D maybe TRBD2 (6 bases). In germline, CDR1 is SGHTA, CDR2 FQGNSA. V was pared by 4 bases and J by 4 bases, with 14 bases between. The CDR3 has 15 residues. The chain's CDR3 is CASSSQFGRYNEQFF. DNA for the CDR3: TGTGCCAGCAGCTCCCAGTTCGGGAGATACAATGAGCAGTTCTTC.

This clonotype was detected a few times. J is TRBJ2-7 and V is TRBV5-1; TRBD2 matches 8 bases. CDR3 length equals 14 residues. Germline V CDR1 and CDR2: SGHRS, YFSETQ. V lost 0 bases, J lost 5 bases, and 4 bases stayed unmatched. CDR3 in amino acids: CASSLEAGVNEQYF. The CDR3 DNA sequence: TGCGCCAGCAGCTTGGAAGCGGGAGTGAACGAGCAGTACTTC.

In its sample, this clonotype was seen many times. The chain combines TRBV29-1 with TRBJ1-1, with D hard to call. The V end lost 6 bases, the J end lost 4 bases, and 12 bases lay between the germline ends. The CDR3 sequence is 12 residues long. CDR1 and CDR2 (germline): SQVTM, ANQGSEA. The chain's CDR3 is CSVGGPGTEAFF. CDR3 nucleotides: TGCAGCGTCGGAGGACCGGGCACTGAAGCTTTCTTT.

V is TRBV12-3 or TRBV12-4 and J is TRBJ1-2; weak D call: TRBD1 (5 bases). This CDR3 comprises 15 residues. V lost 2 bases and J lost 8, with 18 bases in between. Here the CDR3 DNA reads TGTGCCAGCAGTTTACTCACAGGCCCGTCGCGGGGCTACACCTTC. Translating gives CASSLLTGPSRGYTF.